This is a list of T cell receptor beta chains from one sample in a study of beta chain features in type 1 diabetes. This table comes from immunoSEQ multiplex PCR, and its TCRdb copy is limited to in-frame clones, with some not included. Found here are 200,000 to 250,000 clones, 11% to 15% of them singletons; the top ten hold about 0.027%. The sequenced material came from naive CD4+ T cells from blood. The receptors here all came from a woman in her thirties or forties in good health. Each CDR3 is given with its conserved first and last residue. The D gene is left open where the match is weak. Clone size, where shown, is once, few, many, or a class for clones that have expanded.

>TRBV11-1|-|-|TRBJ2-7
CASSLAGHLYEQYF
TGTGCCAGCAGCTTAGCGGGACACCTCTACGAGCAGTACTTC
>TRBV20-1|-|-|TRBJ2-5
CSGMGGETQYF
TGCAGTGGCATGGGGGGAGAGACCCAGTACTTC
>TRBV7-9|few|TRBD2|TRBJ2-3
CASSLASGGLASDTQYF
TGTGCCAGCAGCTTAGCGAGTGGGGGACTAGCATCAGATACGCAGTATTTT
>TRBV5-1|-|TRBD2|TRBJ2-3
CASSLEGTSRDTQYF
TGCGCCAGCAGCTTGGAAGGGACTAGCAGAGATACGCAGTATTTT
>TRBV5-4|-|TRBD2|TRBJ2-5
CASSLGLAGGQETQYF
TGTGCCAGCAGCTTGGGGCTAGCGGGGGGGCAAGAGACCCAGTACTTC
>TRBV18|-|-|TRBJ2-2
CASSPPRASTGELFF
TGTGCCAGCTCACCACCGAGGGCGAGCACCGGGGAGCTGTTTTTT
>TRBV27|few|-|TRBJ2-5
CASSPGLGGTQYF
TGTGCCAGCAGTCCAGGACTAGGGGGGACCCAGTACTTC
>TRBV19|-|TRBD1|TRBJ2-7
CASRAGTGGSYEQYF
TGTGCCAGTAGAGCGGGGACAGGGGGCTCCTACGAGCAGTACTTC
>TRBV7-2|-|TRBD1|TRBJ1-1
CASSSRQGSAFF
TGTGCCAGCAGCTCTCGACAGGGGTCGGCTTTCTTT
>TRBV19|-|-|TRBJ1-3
CASSIVPGALLHSGNTIYF
TGTGCCAGTAGTATCGTCCCAGGGGCGCTCCTACACTCTGGAAACACCATATATTTT
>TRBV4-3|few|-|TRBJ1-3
CASSQDLQGYTIYF
TGCGCCAGCAGCCAAGATTTACAGGGATACACCATATATTTT
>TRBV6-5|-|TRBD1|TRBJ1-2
CASSPGQVRGYTF
TGTGCCAGCAGTCCCGGACAGGTCCGGGGCTACACCTTC
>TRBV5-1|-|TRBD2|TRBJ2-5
CASSKRTSGVQETQYF
TGCGCCAGCAGCAAACGGACTAGCGGGGTTCAAGAGACCCAGTACTTC
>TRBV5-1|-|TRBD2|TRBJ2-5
CASSGGTSQGGETQYF
TGCGCCAGCAGCGGAGGGACTAGCCAGGGTGGAGAGACCCAGTACTTC
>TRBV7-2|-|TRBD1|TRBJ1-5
CASSLAGQGALGNQPQHF
TGTGCCAGCAGCTTAGCGGGACAGGGGGCGTTGGGCAATCAGCCCCAGCATTTT
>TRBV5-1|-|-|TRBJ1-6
CASSLELLNSPLHF
TGCGCCAGCAGCTTGGAACTTCTCAATTCACCCCTCCACTTT
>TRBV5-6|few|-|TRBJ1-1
CASSLAANTEAFF
TGTGCCAGCAGCCTAGCCGCGAACACTGAAGCTTTCTTT
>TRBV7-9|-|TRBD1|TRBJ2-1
CASSRDSSYNEQFF
TGTGCCAGCAGCCGGGACAGCTCCTACAATGAGCAGTTCTTC
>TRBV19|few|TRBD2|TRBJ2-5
CASSIALAGQETQYF
TGTGCCAGTAGTATAGCTCTAGCGGGGCAAGAGACCCAGTACTTC
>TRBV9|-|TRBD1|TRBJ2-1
CASSAGQGVKDEQFF
TGTGCCAGCAGCGCGGGACAGGGTGTAAAGGATGAGCAGTTCTTC
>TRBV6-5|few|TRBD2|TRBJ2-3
CASSLLAGSTDTQYF
TGTGCCAGCAGCCTCCTAGCGGGCAGCACAGATACGCAGTATTTT
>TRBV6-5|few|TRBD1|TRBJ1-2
CASSYSAQGVVGYTF
TGTGCCAGCAGTTACTCGGCCCAGGGGGTTGTTGGCTACACCTTC
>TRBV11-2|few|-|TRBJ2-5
CASRVYGGETQYF
TGTGCCAGCAGAGTTTACGGGGGAGAGACCCAGTACTTC
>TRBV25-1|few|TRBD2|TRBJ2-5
CASTPCSGAWETQYF
TGTGCCAGCACCCCATGCAGCGGGGCGTGGGAGACCCAGTACTTC
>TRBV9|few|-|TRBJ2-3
CASSVAVGRDPTDTQYF
TGTGCCAGCAGCGTAGCTGTCGGCAGGGATCCCACAGATACGCAGTATTTT
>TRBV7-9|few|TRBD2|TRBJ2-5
CASTASGGVETQYF
TGTGCCAGCACGGCTAGCGGGGGAGTTGAGACCCAGTACTTC
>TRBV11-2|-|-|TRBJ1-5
CASSLVFGAGQPQHF
TGTGCCAGCAGCTTAGTATTTGGTGCGGGCCAGCCCCAGCATTTT
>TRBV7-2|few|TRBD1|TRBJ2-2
CASSRQGLGELFF
TGTGCCAGCAGCCGACAGGGGCTCGGGGAGCTGTTTTTT
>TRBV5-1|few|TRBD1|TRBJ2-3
CASSFRQGDDTQYF
TGCGCCAGCAGCTTCAGACAGGGGGATGATACGCAGTATTTT
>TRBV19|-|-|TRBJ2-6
CASSTLSSGANVLTF
TGTGCCAGTAGTACCCTCTCCTCCGGGGCCAACGTCCTGACTTTC
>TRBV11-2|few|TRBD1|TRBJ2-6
CASSNLRDRDRSGANVLTF
TGTGCCAGCAGCAACCTCAGGGACAGGGATCGCTCTGGGGCCAACGTCCTGACTTTC
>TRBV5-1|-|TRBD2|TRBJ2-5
CASSTFGAGGSRETQYF
TGCGCCAGCAGCACCTTCGGGGCGGGGGGGTCACGGGAGACCCAGTACTTC
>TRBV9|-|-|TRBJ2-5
CASSVGGLIAEKTQYF
TGTGCCAGCAGCGTAGGCGGGCTAATTGCCGAGAAGACCCAGTACTTC
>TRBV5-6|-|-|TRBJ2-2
CASSFAGQPNTGELFF
TGTGCCAGCAGCTTTGCCGGACAGCCGAACACCGGGGAGCTGTTTTTT
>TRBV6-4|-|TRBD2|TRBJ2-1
CASSDGTSGYNEQFF
TGTGCCAGCAGTGACGGGACTAGCGGGTACAATGAGCAGTTCTTC
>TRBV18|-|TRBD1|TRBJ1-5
CASSPYRGSNQPQHF
TGTGCCAGCTCACCGTACAGGGGGAGCAATCAGCCCCAGCATTTT
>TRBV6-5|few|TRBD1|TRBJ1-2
CASNRQGADGYTF
TGTGCCAGCAATCGACAGGGGGCCGATGGCTACACCTTC
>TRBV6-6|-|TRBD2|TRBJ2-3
CASSYGGTRPDTQYF
TGTGCCAGCAGTTACGGGGGGACTAGGCCAGATACGCAGTATTTT
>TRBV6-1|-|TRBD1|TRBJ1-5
CASSRQGASHF
TGTGCCAGCAGCCGACAGGGGGCCAGCCATTTT
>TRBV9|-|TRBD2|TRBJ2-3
CASSVNIAGGPTDTQYF
TGTGCCAGCAGCGTCAACATAGCGGGGGGGCCCACAGATACGCAGTATTTT
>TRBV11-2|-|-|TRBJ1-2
CASSLYRDIGVTNYGYTF
TGTGCCAGCAGCCTTTACCGGGACATAGGAGTAACTAACTATGGCTACACCTTC
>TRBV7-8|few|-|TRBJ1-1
CASSFKIGLSTEAFF
TGTGCCAGCAGCTTCAAGATCGGTTTGAGCACTGAAGCTTTCTTT
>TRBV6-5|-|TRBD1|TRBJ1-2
CASRGQGARGYTF
TGTGCCAGCAGAGGACAGGGGGCGCGCGGCTACACCTTC
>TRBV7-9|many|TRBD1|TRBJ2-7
CASSLSGTGTLGQYF
TGTGCCAGCAGCTTATCCGGGACAGGTACCTTGGGGCAGTACTTC
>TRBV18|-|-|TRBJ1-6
CASSPPGRENSPLHF
TGTGCCAGCTCACCACCGGGCAGGGAAAATTCACCCCTCCACTTT
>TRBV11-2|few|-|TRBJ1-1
CASRIELNTEAFF
TGTGCCAGCCGTATTGAGCTGAACACTGAAGCTTTCTTT
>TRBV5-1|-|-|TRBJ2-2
CASSLGAANTGELFF
TGCGCCAGCAGCTTGGGTGCGGCGAACACCGGGGAGCTGTTTTTT
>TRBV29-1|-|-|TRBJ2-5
CSVGRTLSWETQYF
TGCAGCGTTGGCAGGACTCTAAGTTGGGAGACCCAGTACTTC
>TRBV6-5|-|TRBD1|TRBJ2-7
CASSRGQSSYEQYF
TGTGCCAGCAGTAGGGGACAGAGCTCCTACGAGCAGTACTTC
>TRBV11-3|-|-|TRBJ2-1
CASSPKGGLAEQFF
TGTGCCAGCAGCCCAAAGGGGGGGCTGGCTGAGCAGTTCTTC